Sequencing of this T cell receptor beta chain was carried out in a study of T cells in Graves' hyperthyroidism and ophthalmopathy. TCR beta CDR3 regions were amplified from RNA. A set of HTBI primers served as the primers for a first-round RT-PCR of the TCR CDR3. From the multiplex PCR reads, TCRdb called clonotypes with MiXCR, one entry per CDR3 protein. Of hundreds of thousands of distinct CDR3 sequences listed, about a fifth are singletons. This clonotype was recorded at least ten times. Its specificity is unknown. Deletions cut 4 bases from V and 0 bases from J, with 13 bases between. Germline CDR1 is SGHVS and CDR2 is FQNEAQ. This CDR3 comprises 16 residues. Study results and limitations: Researchers report that a 13 V-J model separated ophthalmopathy from stable hyperthyroidism.

Out of roughly 10 ml of fresh peripheral blood came the PBMCs. The TCR was taken from a woman aged 18-30 years with Graves' hyperthyroidism. The J gene is TRBJ1-3, the V gene TRBV7-8, with TRBD1 as a possible D gene (6 bases). Sequencing was carried out using blood. The CDR3 DNA reads as TGTGCCAGCAGCTATTCGGGACACTACTCTGGAAACACCATATATTTT. This encodes CASSYSGHYSGNTIYF.